These 32 T cell receptor beta chains came from one sample sequenced in a study of blood T cell repertoires in COVID-19. Assay used: immunoSEQ multiplex PCR; TCRdb lists only in-frame clones, some missing. The table has approximately 59,000 clones, 75% to 85% seen once. The specimen was peripheral blood. The origin of the receptors is a man between 60 and 75 years old with COVID-19, enrolled during active disease.

The chain carries TRBV7-6 and TRBJ2-7, with 9 bases aligning to TRBD1. With 3 bases clipped from V and 3 bases from J, the junction kept 6 bases outside the gene matches. The V gene's germline CDR1 is SGHVS and CDR2 FNYEAQ. This CDR3 has 15 amino acids. DNA of the CDR3: TGTGCCAGCAGCTTCCGGACAGGGGCGGTCTACGAGCAGTACTTC. Its protein product is CASSFRTGAVYEQYF.

This chain joins TRBV6-5 and TRBJ1-6; TRBD1 agrees at 9 bases. The CDR3 is 15 residues long. Unmatched junction bases numbered 5, after V lost 4 bases and J lost 7 bases. Germline V CDR1 and CDR2: MNHEY, SVGAGI. CDR3 sequence reads: CASSFGQGQNSPLHF. The DNA of the CDR3 is TGTGCCAGCAGTTTCGGACAGGGGCAGAATTCACCCCTCCACTTT.

The rearrangement links TRBV6-5 to TRBJ2-1, with 9 bases aligning to TRBD1. CDR1 MNHEY and CDR2 SVGAGI come from the germline V gene. This CDR3 has 14 residues. Trimming removed 6 bases from V and 10 bases from J; junction bases left unmatched: 10. Here the CDR3 DNA reads TGTGCCAGCAGGCCTCCGGGACAGGGTCGAGAGCAGTTCTTC. Amino acids: CASRPPGQGREQFF.

The rearrangement links TRBV2 to TRBJ2-7, with 7 bases identical to TRBD1. V gave up 7 bases and J gave up 6 bases; unmatched junction bases: 9. The CDR3 is 13 amino acids. From germline, CDR1 is SNHLY and CDR2 FYNNEI. The CDR3 DNA follows: TGTGCCAGCACTCCCGGGACAGTTTCCGAGCAGTACTTC. It is translated as CASTPGTVSEQYF.

The chain joins TRBV9 to TRBJ2-7, with TRBD2 matching over 10 bases. The CDR3 runs to 15 residues. The J segment lost 2 bases and the V segment lost 4 bases, leaving 6 bases of the junction unmatched. Germline-derived CDR1 and CDR2 are SGDLS and YYNGEE. The DNA of the CDR3 is TGTGCCAGCAGCCTCGGGACTAGCGAGCCCTACGAGCAGTACTTC. This gives the protein CASSLGTSEPYEQYF.

V is TRBV5-6 and J is TRBJ1-1; D gene uncertain. Per germline, CDR1 SGHDT and CDR2 YYEEEE. This CDR3 has 13 amino acids. V shed 0 bases and J shed 6 bases, with 9 bases lying between them. The CDR3 here is CASSLDAVAEAFF. The DNA of the CDR3 is TGTGCCAGCAGCTTGGATGCAGTGGCTGAAGCTTTCTTT.

The J gene is TRBJ1-1, the V gene TRBV7-8; D is perhaps TRBD1 (5 bases). The germline gives CDR1 SGHVS, CDR2 FQNEAQ. The ends were cut back, 2 bases at V and 4 bases at J, with 14 bases in the middle. The CDR3 sequence is 15 residues long. This chain's CDR3 is CASSLRRGKGTEAFF. CDR3 nucleotide sequence: TGTGCCAGCAGCTTAAGGAGGGGAAAAGGCACTGAAGCTTTCTTT. Looking up the rest from reference TRBV7-8 and TRBJ1-1 gives the full variable domain: GAGVSQSPRYKVAKRGQDVALRCDPISGHVSLFWYQQALGQGPEFLTYFQNEAQLDKSGLPSDRFFAERPEGSVSTLKIQRTQQEDSAVYLCASSLRRGKGTEAFFGQGTRLTVV.

This clone was counted a single time. The V call is TRBV27, the J call TRBJ2-7; TRBD1 aligns across 8 bases. The CDR3 runs 14 residues. The V gene end was trimmed by 6 bases and the J gene end by 0 bases; junction bases not matched to a gene: 4. The germline V gene encodes CDR1 MNHEY and CDR2 SMNVEV (reference sequence). The CDR3 sequence: CASSRTGPSYEQYF. The CDR3 coding sequence is TGTGCCAGCAGCCGGACAGGGCCCTCCTACGAGCAGTACTTC.

The chain couples TRBV6-4 to TRBJ1-1; 9 nucleotides line up with TRBD1. The CDR3 sequence is 14 residues long. The V gene end was trimmed by 6 bases and the J gene end by 3 bases; junction bases not matched to a gene: 5. Germline loops: CDR1 MRHNA, CDR2 SNTAGT. This chain's CDR3 is CASRQGTGYTEAFF. CDR3 DNA: TGTGCCAGCAGACAAGGGACAGGGTACACTGAAGCTTTCTTT.

This chain connects TRBV5-1 to TRBJ1-4, with 8 nucleotides matching TRBD1. The CDR3 sequence is 14 residues long. Unmatched junction bases numbered 3, after V lost 0 bases and J lost 8 bases. The germline gives CDR1 SGHRS, CDR2 YFSETQ. The CDR3 DNA sequence: TGCGCCAGCAGCTTGGGGACAGGGAGGGAAAAACTGTTTTTT. Translation gives CASSLGTGREKLFF.

The gene calls are TRBV6-5 and TRBJ2-3; possible D gene TRBD2, 6 bases. The germline CDR1 and CDR2 sequences are MNHEY and SVGAGI. The V gene lost 2 bases and the J gene lost 4 bases, with 10 bases spanning the gap. The CDR3 has 14 residues. CDR3 in amino acids: CASSYLPGADTQYF. Written as DNA, the CDR3 is TGTGCCAGCAGTTACCTACCGGGAGCAGATACGCAGTATTTT.

This chain joins TRBV27 and TRBJ2-1, with a tentative D call TRBD1 (5 bases). This CDR3 comprises 13 residues. Trimming cost V 6 bases and J 4 bases, with 10 bases left between them. Germline CDR1 MNHEY, CDR2 SMNVEV (reference sequence). The CDR3 nucleotides are TGTGCCAGCAGCCGACAGCGATACAATGAGCAGTTCTTC. This gives the protein CASSRQRYNEQFF.

This clone was seen a handful of times. The CDR3 DNA sequence: TGTGCCACCAGCAGAGATCAAGTGCTAGCTAGGGTGGGAGAGCAGTACTTC. Its protein product is CATSRDQVLARVGEQYF. The V and J genes are TRBV15 and TRBJ2-7; perhaps TRBD2 as D (5 bases). This CDR3 has 17 residues. The V end was cut by 0 bases, the J end by 7 bases, with 22 bases between. Germline values: CDR1 LNHNV, CDR2 YYDKDF (reference sequence).

The genes are TRBV3-1 (or the pseudogene TRBV3-2) and TRBJ2-7, with 9 nucleotides matching TRBD1. The CDR3 covers 15 residues. Per the germline V gene, CDR1 is LGHDT and CDR2 is YNNKEL (reference sequence). V shed 3 bases and J 1 base; nucleotides not matched to a gene: 4. CDR3 in amino acids: CASSHRGQGSYEQYF. CDR3 DNA: TGTGCCAGCAGCCATCGGGGACAGGGTTCCTACGAGCAGTACTTC.

This clone was seen more than once but under ten times. CDR3 amino acids: CASSQGNTEAFF. Written as DNA, the CDR3 is TGTGCCAGCAGCCAGGGGAACACTGAAGCTTTCTTT. V and J are TRBV6-6 and TRBJ1-1, with D tentatively TRBD1 (5 bases). V gave up 6 bases and J gave up 1 base, with 6 bases separating them. In germline, CDR1 is MNHNY, CDR2 SVGAGI (reference sequence). The CDR3 has 12 residues.

Only one count was recorded for this clone. The chain is built from TRBV7-3 and TRBJ2-2; unclear D gene. From germline, CDR1 is SGHTA and CDR2 FQGTGA. The V and J ends lost 1 base and 10 bases respectively, with 10 bases between them. This CDR3 is built from 13 residues. The CDR3 spells CASSLIRYTELFF. The CDR3 DNA follows: TGTGCCAGCAGCTTAATACGATACACGGAGCTGTTTTTT.

This clone showed up just once. The rearrangement links TRBV27 to TRBJ1-1; D is ambiguous. V was trimmed by 8 bases and J by 2 bases, leaving 9 bases between them. The length of the CDR3 is 12 residues. The V gene's germline CDR1 is MNHEY and CDR2 SMNVEV (reference sequence). The CDR3 region is CASQDSNTEAFF. The CDR3 DNA follows: TGTGCCAGCCAGGACTCTAACACTGAAGCTTTCTTT.

The chain couples TRBV19 to TRBJ2-3, with 16 bases aligning to TRBD2. The CDR3 runs to 16 residues. Trimming took 8 bases from V and 3 from J; bases not matched to a gene: 5. Germline CDR1 LNHDA, CDR2 SQIVND (reference sequence). CDR3 DNA: TGTGCCAGTGGGACTAGCGGGGGGGCCGGGACAGATACGCAGTATTTT. Translating it yields CASGTSGGAGTDTQYF.

The chain uses TRBV5-1 and TRBJ1-4; no clear D gene. The CDR3 consists of 14 residues. V gave up 2 bases and J gave up 7 bases, with 12 bases separating them. Looked up from germline, CDR1 is SGHRS and CDR2 is YFSETQ. The CDR3 loop reads CASSFGGVGEKLFF. DNA for the CDR3: TGCGCCAGCAGCTTTGGCGGGGTTGGTGAAAAACTGTTTTTT.

This clone was counted only a few times. The CDR3 spells CASSYEVNQPQHF. The CDR3 DNA sequence: TGTGCCAGCAGTTACGAGGTGAATCAGCCCCAGCATTTT. V usage is TRBV6-2 or TRBV6-3 and J usage is TRBJ1-5; no firm D call. This CDR3 is 13 amino acids long. Per the germline V gene, CDR1 is MNHEY and CDR2 is SVGEGT. Trimming cost V 2 bases and J 4 bases, with 6 bases left between them.

This chain links TRBV6-5 with TRBJ2-7; TRBD1 aligns across 8 bases. The CDR3 runs to 14 residues. The germline V gene encodes CDR1 MNHEY and CDR2 SVGAGI. V trimming: 7 bases; J trimming: 2 bases; junction bases outside the gene matches: 7. In DNA, the CDR3 is TGTGCCAGCAAGGGGACAGGTGTACCCTACGAGCAGTACTTC. Translated, it gives CASKGTGVPYEQYF.

The J gene is TRBJ2-3, the V gene TRBV6-6, with D unresolved. Per germline, CDR1 MNHNY and CDR2 SVGAGI (reference sequence). V was trimmed by 4 bases and J by 4 bases, leaving 6 bases between them. CDR3 length: 12 residues. The CDR3 sequence is CASSSPSDTQYF. The CDR3 region has the DNA TGTGCCAGCAGTTCCCCATCAGATACGCAGTATTTT.

The rearrangement uses TRBV7-2 and TRBJ2-7; a possible D gene is TRBD1 (5 bases). The CDR3 sequence is 14 residues long. The V and J ends lost 5 bases and 2 bases respectively, with 13 bases between them. Germline V gene lookup returns CDR1 SGHTA and CDR2 FQGNSA. CDR3 protein: CASSPRTGPYEQYF. In DNA, the CDR3 is TGTGCCAGCAGCCCGCGAACAGGTCCCTACGAGCAGTACTTC. Supplemented by reference TRBV7-2 and TRBJ2-7, the full variable domain reads GAGVSQSPSNKVTEKGKDVELRCDPISGHTALYWYRQSLGQGLEFLIYFQGNSAPDKSGLPSDRFSAERTGGSVSTLTIQRTQQEDSAVYLCASSPRTGPYEQYFGPGTRLTVT.

This clone has only one observation. The rearrangement uses TRBV10-2 and TRBJ2-2; the match to TRBD2 covers 14 bases. Germline trimming cut 6 bases from V and 7 bases from J; bases unmatched to any gene: 7. Germline V lookup: CDR1 WSHSY, CDR2 SAAADI. There are 16 residues in the CDR3. CDR3 amino acids: CASRPGTSGSFGELFF. CDR3 in DNA: TGCGCCAGCAGGCCCGGGACTAGCGGGAGTTTCGGGGAGCTGTTTTTT.

The chain joins TRBV4-1 to TRBJ2-1; 10 nucleotides line up with TRBD2. Unmatched junction bases numbered 9, after V lost 3 bases and J lost 7 bases. Germline V gene data show CDR1 as MGHRA and CDR2 as YSYEKL. This CDR3 is 16 amino acids long. The CDR3 sequence is CASSHPSGRAINEQFF. The CDR3 coding sequence is TGCGCCAGCAGCCACCCCAGCGGGAGGGCCATTAATGAGCAGTTCTTC.

This rearrangement joins TRBV5-1 to TRBJ2-1, with 8 bases matching TRBD2. This CDR3 comprises 15 residues. J gave up 8 bases and V 0 bases, and 7 bases lay outside the gene matches. CDR1 SGHRS and CDR2 YFSETQ come from the germline V gene. For the CDR3, the DNA is TGCGCCAGCAGCTTGGCGCGCGGGAGGTCGGATGAGCAGTTCTTC. Protein product: CASSLARGRSDEQFF.

The sample holds one count of this clone. The V gene is TRBV7-9, the J gene TRBJ2-5; 15 nucleotides align to TRBD2. Germline V CDR1 and CDR2: SEHNR, FQNEAQ (reference sequence). J lost 5 bases, V lost 3 bases, and 7 bases had no gene match. The CDR3 is made up of 17 amino acids. CDR3 DNA sequence: TGTGCCAGCAGCTTCGGACTAGCGGGAGGGCCTCTGGAGACCCAGTACTTC. It codes for CASSFGLAGGPLETQYF.

The chain's CDR3 is CATSGLSGELFF. The CDR3 nucleotides read TGTGCCACCAGTGGACTGTCCGGGGAGCTGTTTTTT. The chain carries TRBV24-1 and TRBJ2-2; D uncertain. The CDR3 sequence is 12 residues long. Trimming stripped 5 bases from V and 6 bases from J, with 6 bases between. CDR1 is KGHDR and CDR2 is SFDVKD in the germline V gene.

The rearrangement links TRBV7-8 to TRBJ2-3, with a tentative D call TRBD2 (6 bases). The germline CDR1 and CDR2 sequences are SGHVS and FQNEAQ. Deletions cut 5 bases from V and 0 bases from J, with 15 bases between. CDR3 length equals 16 residues. CDR3 in DNA: TGTGCCAGCAGCCCAGGGACTGGGCCGAGCACAGATACGCAGTATTTT. This sequence encodes CASSPGTGPSTDTQYF.

V is TRBV5-5 and J is TRBJ1-5; D unclear. Trimming removed 0 bases from V and 3 bases from J, with 7 bases in between. The length of the CDR3 is 14 residues. Germline CDR1 is SGHKS and CDR2 is YYEKEE (reference sequence). Written as DNA, the CDR3 is TGTGCCAGCAGCTTGGCCTTTGTCAATCAGCCCCAGCATTTT. It encodes CASSLAFVNQPQHF.

The chain is built from TRBV18 and TRBJ2-3; maybe TRBD2 (6 bases). This CDR3 spans 13 amino acids. V lost 5 bases, J lost 4 bases, and 10 bases lay in between. Germline assignment: CDR1 KGHSH and CDR2 LQKENI. The CDR3 here is CASSRGLPDTQYF. The CDR3 nucleotides are TGTGCCAGCTCAAGGGGACTTCCAGATACGCAGTATTTT.

This chain connects TRBV24-1 to TRBJ2-3, with 8 bases aligning to TRBD1. CDR3 length: 16 amino acids. J gave up 1 base and V 2 bases, and 4 bases lay outside the gene matches. Germline lookup yields CDR1 KGHDR and CDR2 SFDVKD. Here the CDR3 reads CATSDSPGQGTDTQYF. DNA of the CDR3: TGTGCCACCAGTGATTCCCCGGGACAGGGCACAGATACGCAGTATTTT.